The following is a T cell receptor (beta chain) sequence with its context. This sample was taken from a study of blood T cell repertoires in COVID-19. As for the study in general: The origin of the acute and convalescent COVID-19 samples was the United States, Italy and Spain.

Trimming removed 2 bases from V and 8 bases from J, with 10 bases in between. This CDR3 spans 12 amino acids. In germline, CDR1 is SGHRS, CDR2 YFSETQ. Cohorts were assigned according to the clinical history that participants reported. Original handling: Scientists estimated how many nucleated cells there were by amplifying reference gene primers. The table came from immunoSEQ multiplex PCR; TCRdb's copy has only in-frame clones and leaves some out. From that table come the V and J calls and clone size; the DNA was used to work out D and trimming. This table holds around 420,000 clones, roughly 90% found once.

Sequencing was carried out using PBMCs or T cells enriched from blood (not recorded which). The receptor's source is a woman between 40 and 55 years old with acute COVID-19. This chain joins TRBV5-1 and TRBJ1-1; perhaps TRBD1 as D (6 bases). The CDR3 reads CASSFADREAFF. DNA of the CDR3: TGCGCCAGCAGCTTCGCCGACAGGGAAGCTTTCTTT.